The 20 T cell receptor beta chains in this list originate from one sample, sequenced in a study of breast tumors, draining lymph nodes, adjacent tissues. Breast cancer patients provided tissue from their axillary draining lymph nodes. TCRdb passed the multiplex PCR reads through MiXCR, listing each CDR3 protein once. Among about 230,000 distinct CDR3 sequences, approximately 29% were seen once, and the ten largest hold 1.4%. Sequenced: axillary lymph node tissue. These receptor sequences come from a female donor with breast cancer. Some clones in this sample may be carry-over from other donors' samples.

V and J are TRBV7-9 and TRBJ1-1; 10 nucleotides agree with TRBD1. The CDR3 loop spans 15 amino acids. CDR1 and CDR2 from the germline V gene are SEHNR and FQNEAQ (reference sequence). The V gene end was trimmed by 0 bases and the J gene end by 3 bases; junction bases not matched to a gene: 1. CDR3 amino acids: CASSLAGTGDTEAFF. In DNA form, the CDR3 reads TGTGCCAGCAGCTTAGCCGGGACAGGGGACACTGAAGCTTTCTTT.

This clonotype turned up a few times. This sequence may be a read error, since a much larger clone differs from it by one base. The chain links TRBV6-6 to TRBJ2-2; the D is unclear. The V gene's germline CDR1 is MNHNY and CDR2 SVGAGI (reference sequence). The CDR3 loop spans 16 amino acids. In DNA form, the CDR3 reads TGTGCCAGCAGTCACTCCTGGCGACTGAACACCGGGGAGCTGTTTTTT. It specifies CASSHSWRLNTGELFF.

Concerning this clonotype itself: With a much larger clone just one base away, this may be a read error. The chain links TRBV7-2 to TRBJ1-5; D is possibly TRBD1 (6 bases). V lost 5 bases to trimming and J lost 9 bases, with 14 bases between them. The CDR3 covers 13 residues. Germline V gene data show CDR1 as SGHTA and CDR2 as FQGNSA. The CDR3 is CASSVLRGRPQHF. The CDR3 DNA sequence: TGTGCCAGCAGCGTACTCAGGGGTCGGCCCCAGCATTTT.

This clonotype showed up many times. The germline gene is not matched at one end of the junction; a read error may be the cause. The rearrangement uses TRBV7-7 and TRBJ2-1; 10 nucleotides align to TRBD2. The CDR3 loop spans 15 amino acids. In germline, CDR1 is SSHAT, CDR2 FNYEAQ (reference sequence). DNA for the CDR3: TGTGCTAGCAGCGTAAGCGGGAGGGCTGAAAATGAGCAGTTCTTC. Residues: CASSVSGRAENEQFF.

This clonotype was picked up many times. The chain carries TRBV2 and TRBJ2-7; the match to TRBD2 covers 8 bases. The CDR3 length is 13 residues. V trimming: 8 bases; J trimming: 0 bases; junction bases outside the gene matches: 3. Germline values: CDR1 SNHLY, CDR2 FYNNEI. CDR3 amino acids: CASLGLASYEQYF. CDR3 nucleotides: TGTGCCAGCCTTGGACTAGCCTCCTACGAGCAGTACTTC. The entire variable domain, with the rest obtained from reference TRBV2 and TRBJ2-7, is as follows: EPEVTQTPSHQVTQMGQEVILRCVPISNHLYFYWYRQILGQKVEFLVSFYNNEISEKSEIFDDQFSVERPDGSNFTLKIRSTKLEDSAMYFCASLGLASYEQYFGPGTRLTVT.

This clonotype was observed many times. The CDR3 protein is CATSRDRTGNYGYTF. The DNA for the CDR3 is TGTGCCACCAGCAGAGATAGGACCGGAAACTATGGCTACACCTTC. The chain uses TRBV15 and TRBJ1-2; D gene uncertain. V lost 0 bases, J lost 2 bases, and 10 bases lay in between. This CDR3 is 15 amino acids long. CDR1 is LNHNV and CDR2 is YYDKDF in the germline V gene (reference sequence). Full variable domain (outside the CDR3, taken from reference TRBV15 and TRBJ1-2): DAMVIQNPRYQVTQFGKPVTLSCSQTLNHNVMYWYQQKSSQAPKLLFHYYDKDFNNEADTPDNFQSRRPNTSFCFLDIRSPGLGDTAMYLCATSRDRTGNYGYTFGSGTRLTVV.

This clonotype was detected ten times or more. Written as DNA, the CDR3 is TGTGCCAGCAGTATCGCAGGGGGTGGCACTGAAGCTTTCTTT. Translation: CASSIAGGGTEAFF. The rearrangement links TRBV12-3 or TRBV12-4 to TRBJ1-1; 7 bases are shared with TRBD1. This CDR3 is built from 14 residues. Trimming removed 5 bases from V and 4 bases from J; junction bases left unmatched: 7.

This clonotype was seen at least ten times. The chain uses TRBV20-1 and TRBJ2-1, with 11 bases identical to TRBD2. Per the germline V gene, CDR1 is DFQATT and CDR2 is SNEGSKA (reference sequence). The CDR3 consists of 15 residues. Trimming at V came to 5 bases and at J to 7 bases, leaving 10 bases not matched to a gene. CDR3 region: CSAGITSGSYNEQFF. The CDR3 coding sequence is TGCAGTGCTGGAATCACTAGCGGGAGCTATAATGAGCAGTTCTTC.

The CDR3 nucleotides are TGCGCCAGCAGCAAGCCGACAGGGGGCTACTACGAGCAGTACTTC. It specifies CASSKPTGGYYEQYF. The chain joins TRBV5-1 to TRBJ2-7; 10 bases map to TRBD1. V lost 4 bases and J lost 3; bases outside the gene matches: 7. The CDR3 runs 15 residues. Looked up from germline, CDR1 is SGHRS and CDR2 is YFSETQ.

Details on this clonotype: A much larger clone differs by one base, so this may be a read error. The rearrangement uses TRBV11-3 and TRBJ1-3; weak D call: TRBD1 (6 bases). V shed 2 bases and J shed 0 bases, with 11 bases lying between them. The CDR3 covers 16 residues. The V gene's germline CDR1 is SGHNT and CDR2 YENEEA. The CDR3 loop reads CASSLTGTSSGNTIYF. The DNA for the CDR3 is TGTGCCAGCAGCTTAACAGGGACCTCCTCTGGAAACACCATATATTTT.

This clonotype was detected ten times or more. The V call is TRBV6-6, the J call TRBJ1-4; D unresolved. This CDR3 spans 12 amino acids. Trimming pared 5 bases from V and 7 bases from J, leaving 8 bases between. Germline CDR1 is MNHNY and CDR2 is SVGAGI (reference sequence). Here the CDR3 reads CASSPLSEKLFF. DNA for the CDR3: TGTGCCAGCAGTCCCCTAAGTGAAAAACTGTTTTTT.

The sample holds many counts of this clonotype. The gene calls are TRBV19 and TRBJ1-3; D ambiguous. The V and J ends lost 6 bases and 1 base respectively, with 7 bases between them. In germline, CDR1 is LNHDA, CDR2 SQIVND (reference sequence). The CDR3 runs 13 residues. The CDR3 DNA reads TGTGCCAGTAGCACATTTTCTGGAAACACCATATATTTT. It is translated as CASSTFSGNTIYF.

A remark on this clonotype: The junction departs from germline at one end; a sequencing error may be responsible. The CDR3 region has the DNA TGCAGTGCTAGAGGTGCCCAGAAGTCGGACACCGGGGAGCTGTTCTTT. It specifies CSARGAQKSDTGELFF. V gene TRBV20-1 combines with J gene TRBJ2-2; D possibly uses TRBD1 or TRBD2 (5 bases each). There are 16 residues in the CDR3. The germline CDR1 and CDR2 sequences are DFQATT and SNEGSKA (reference sequence).

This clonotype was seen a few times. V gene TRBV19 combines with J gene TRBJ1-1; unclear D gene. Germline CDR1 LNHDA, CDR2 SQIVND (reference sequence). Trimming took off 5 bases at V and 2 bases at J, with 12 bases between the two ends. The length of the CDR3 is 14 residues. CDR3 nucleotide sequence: TGTGCCAGTAGTTCTCACCGGCGAAACACTGAAGCTTTCTTT. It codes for CASSSHRRNTEAFF.

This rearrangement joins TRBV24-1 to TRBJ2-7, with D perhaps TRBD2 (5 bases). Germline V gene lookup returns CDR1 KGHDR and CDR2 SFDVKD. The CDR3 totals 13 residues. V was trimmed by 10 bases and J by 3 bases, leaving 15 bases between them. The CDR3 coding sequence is TGTGCCACAACCTCGGGATTCTTCTACGAGCAGTACTTC. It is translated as CATTSGFFYEQYF.

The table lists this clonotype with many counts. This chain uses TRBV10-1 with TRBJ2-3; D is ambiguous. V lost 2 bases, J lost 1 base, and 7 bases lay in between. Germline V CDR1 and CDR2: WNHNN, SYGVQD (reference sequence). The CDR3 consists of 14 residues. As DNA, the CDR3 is TGCGCCAGCAGTGAGAATCGGGGCACAGATACGCAGTATTTT. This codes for CASSENRGTDTQYF.

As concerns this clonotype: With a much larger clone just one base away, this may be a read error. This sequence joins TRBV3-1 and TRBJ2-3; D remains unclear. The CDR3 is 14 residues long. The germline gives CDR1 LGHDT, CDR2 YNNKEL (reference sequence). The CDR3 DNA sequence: TGTGCCAGCAACCAAGAATGGAACACAGATACGCAGTATTTT. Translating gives CASNQEWNTDTQYF.

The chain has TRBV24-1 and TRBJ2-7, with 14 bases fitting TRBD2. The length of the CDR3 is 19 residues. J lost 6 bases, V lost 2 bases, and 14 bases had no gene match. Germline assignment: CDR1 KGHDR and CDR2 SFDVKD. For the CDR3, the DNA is TGTGCCACCAGTGATTCCAAGGGACTAGCGGGAGTTGGGGCCTCCGAGCAGTACTTC. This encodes CATSDSKGLAGVGASEQYF.

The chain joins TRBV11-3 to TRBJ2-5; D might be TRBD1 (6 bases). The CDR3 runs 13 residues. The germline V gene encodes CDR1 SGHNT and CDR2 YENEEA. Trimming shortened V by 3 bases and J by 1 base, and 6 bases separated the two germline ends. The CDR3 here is CASSFRGQETQYF. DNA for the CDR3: TGTGCCAGCAGCTTCAGGGGCCAAGAGACCCAGTACTTC.

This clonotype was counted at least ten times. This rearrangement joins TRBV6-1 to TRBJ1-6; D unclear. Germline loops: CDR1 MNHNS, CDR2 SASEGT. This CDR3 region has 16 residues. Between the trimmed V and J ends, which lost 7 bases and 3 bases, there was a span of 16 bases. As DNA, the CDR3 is TGTGCCAGCACCCGACCCTCTCAGCTCTATAATTCACCCCTCCACTTT. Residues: CASTRPSQLYNSPLHF.